Presented here are 32 T cell receptor beta chains from one specimen sequenced in a study of blood T cell repertoires in COVID-19. The data were produced by immunoSEQ multiplex PCR, yet TCRdb's version contains in-frame clones alone and is incomplete. The table shows about 330,000 clones, with approximately 90% occurring only once. Sequenced sample: peripheral blood. These receptors were taken from a man younger than 45 with COVID-19, enrolled during active disease.

This clone was counted once. This rearrangement joins TRBV4-3 to TRBJ2-5, with a weak D call TRBD1 (6 bases). Per the germline V gene, CDR1 is LGHNA and CDR2 is YSLEER. This CDR3 is 20 amino acids long. V lost 4 bases, J lost 1 base, and 28 bases lay in between. The chain's CDR3 is CASSPGDQLGQPNFQETQYF. Written as DNA, the CDR3 is TGCGCCAGCAGCCCCGGTGACCAATTAGGACAGCCGAACTTCCAAGAGACCCAGTACTTC.

The chain carries TRBV11-1 and TRBJ2-7, with 8 bases that match TRBD1. Germline-derived CDR1 and CDR2 are SGHAT and FQDESV (reference sequence). Germline trimming cut 0 bases from V and 1 base from J; bases unmatched to any gene: 5. CDR3 length: 16 residues. The CDR3 region has the DNA TGTGCCAGCAGCTTAGCGGGGCAGGGGGCTTCCTACGAGCAGTACTTC. The encoded protein is CASSLAGQGASYEQYF.

The genes are TRBV6-6 and TRBJ1-2; 7 positions match TRBD1. The CDR3 has 16 residues. With V trimmed by 2 bases and J by 3 bases, 9 bases remained unmatched. CDR1 is MNHNY and CDR2 is SVGAGI in the germline V gene (reference sequence). The CDR3 sequence is CASSYDAPGQYYGYTF. The CDR3 DNA is TGTGCCAGCAGTTACGACGCGCCGGGACAGTACTATGGCTACACCTTC.

This chain uses TRBV11-3 with TRBJ2-4, with D possibly being TRBD1 (5 bases). This CDR3 region has 13 residues. Germline CDR1 reads SGHNT; CDR2 reads YENEEA. V gave up 3 bases and J gave up 4 bases, with 7 bases separating them. In nucleotides, the CDR3 is TGTGCCAGCAGCTTGGACACGAAAAACATTCAGTACTTC. Encoded protein: CASSLDTKNIQYF.

The chain employs TRBV7-2 and TRBJ2-1, with 8 bases identical to TRBD1. Germline V gene sequence: CDR1 SGHTA, CDR2 FQGNSA. V shed 7 bases and J 6 bases; nucleotides not matched to a gene: 8. The CDR3 sequence is 14 residues long. The CDR3 here is CASKGRGRVNEQFF. CDR3 in DNA: TGTGCCAGCAAGGGCAGGGGGCGTGTCAATGAGCAGTTCTTC.

The chain employs TRBV6-5 and TRBJ2-1; maybe TRBD2 (6 bases). This CDR3 region has 13 residues. In germline, CDR1 is MNHEY, CDR2 SVGAGI. V was pared by 6 bases and J by 5 bases, with 11 bases between. Here the CDR3 reads CASRRDSHNEQFF. The CDR3 DNA sequence: TGTGCCAGCAGAAGGGACTCTCACAATGAGCAGTTCTTC.

This clone was seen once. The CDR3 reads CASSPTYGEQYF. The CDR3 DNA sequence: TGTGCCAGCAGCCCCACCTACGGCGAGCAGTACTTC. The chain combines TRBV25-1 with TRBJ2-7; D remains unclear. V was pared by 6 bases and J by 6 bases, with 12 bases between. The CDR3 covers 12 residues. Germline V gene lookup returns CDR1 MGHDK and CDR2 SYGVNS.

The rearrangement links TRBV6-6 to TRBJ1-2, with 10 bases identical to TRBD1. Germline CDR1 is MNHNY and CDR2 is SVGAGI (reference sequence). V lost 2 bases to trimming and J lost 4 bases; unmatched junction nucleotides: 4. This CDR3 spans 15 amino acids. CDR3 DNA sequence: TGTGCCAGCAGTTACGGGACAGGGGCCGTCTATGGCTACACCTTC. It encodes CASSYGTGAVYGYTF.

The V call is TRBV11-3, the J call TRBJ2-5, with D unresolved. V was cut by 6 bases and J by 4 bases, with 6 bases left in between. This CDR3 spans 11 amino acids. Germline-derived CDR1 and CDR2 are SGHNT and YENEEA. CDR3 loop: CASSHGETQYF. The CDR3 DNA follows: TGTGCCAGCAGTCACGGAGAGACCCAGTACTTC.

This chain links TRBV19 with TRBJ2-5; 11 bases align to TRBD2. The germline V gene has CDR1 LNHDA and CDR2 SQIVND (reference sequence). The CDR3 covers 17 residues. Losses at the gene ends were 6 bases for V and 1 base for J; bases not matched to a gene: 10. The CDR3 loop reads CASSPDLAGGIQETQYF. In DNA form, the CDR3 reads TGTGCCAGTAGCCCGGATCTAGCGGGGGGTATCCAAGAGACCCAGTACTTC.

This clone was counted once. J is TRBJ1-5 and V is TRBV6-2 or TRBV6-3, with 8 bases identical to TRBD1. Germline V CDR1 and CDR2: MNHEY, SVGEGT. The V and J ends lost 5 bases and 4 bases, in that order; junction bases with no gene match: 10. The CDR3 contains 16 residues. CDR3 in amino acids: CASSAATGVPNQPQHF. The CDR3 DNA follows: TGTGCCAGCAGTGCAGCGACAGGGGTCCCAAATCAGCCCCAGCATTTT.

The CDR3 DNA sequence: TGTGCCAGCAGTGAAGCCGGGCAGGGGGCTTGGTATGGCTACACCTTC. It is translated as CASSEAGQGAWYGYTF. The chain has TRBV6-1 and TRBJ1-2; TRBD1 matches 8 bases. After removal of 0 bases from V and 5 bases from J, the junction contained 8 bases not matched to a gene. The CDR3 loop spans 16 amino acids. CDR1 and CDR2 (germline): MNHNS, SASEGT.

The chain couples TRBV6-2 or TRBV6-3 to TRBJ2-1; 12 bases agree with TRBD2. Germline V CDR1 and CDR2: MNHEY, SVGEGT. Unmatched junction bases numbered 5, after V lost 4 bases and J lost 4 bases. CDR3 length: 16 residues. CDR3 sequence reads: CASSSRLAGEYNEQFF. DNA of the CDR3: TGTGCCAGCAGTTCCCGACTAGCGGGAGAGTACAATGAGCAGTTCTTC.

The rearrangement uses TRBV28 and TRBJ1-6; 9 nucleotides match TRBD1. V shed 6 bases and J 9 bases; nucleotides not matched to a gene: 3. Germline V gives CDR1 MDHEN, CDR2 SYDVKM. The CDR3 is made up of 13 amino acids. The CDR3, as DNA: TGTGCCAGCAGCGGGACAGGGCCTTCACCCCTCCACTTT. Protein sequence: CASSGTGPSPLHF.

The V call is TRBV2, the J call TRBJ1-2; no definite D call. V was trimmed by 2 bases and J by 2 bases, leaving 9 bases between them. The germline CDR1 and CDR2 sequences are SNHLY and FYNNEI. The CDR3 has 14 residues. CDR3 in DNA: TGTGCCAGCAGTGAAAACAGATCAAACTATGGCTACACCTTC. The encoded protein is CASSENRSNYGYTF. Full variable domain (remainder filled in from reference TRBV2 and TRBJ1-2): EPEVTQTPSHQVTQMGQEVILRCVPISNHLYFYWYRQILGQKVEFLVSFYNNEISEKSEIFDDQFSVERPDGSNFTLKIRSTKLEDSAMYFCASSENRSNYGYTFGSGTRLTVV.

The chain employs TRBV5-1 and TRBJ2-5; D not certain. The V gene lost 0 bases and the J gene lost 2 bases, with 8 bases spanning the gap. From germline, CDR1 is SGHRS and CDR2 YFSETQ. The length of the CDR3 is 14 residues. The CDR3 bases are TGCGCCAGCAGCTTGGTTTCAGGTCAAGAGACCCAGTACTTC. Amino acids: CASSLVSGQETQYF.

This clone occurred once. V gene TRBV6-5 combines with J gene TRBJ2-5; 9 bases line up with TRBD1. V was pared by 4 bases and J by 5 bases, with 2 bases of the junction left unmatched. The CDR3 totals 13 residues. Germline V gene lookup returns CDR1 MNHEY and CDR2 SVGAGI. CDR3 region: CASSSGQGETQYF. The CDR3 nucleotides are TGTGCCAGCAGTTCGGGACAGGGTGAGACCCAGTACTTC.

The chain is built from TRBV18 and TRBJ1-1; 7 bases map to TRBD1. The V gene end was trimmed by 2 bases and the J gene end by 10 bases; junction bases not matched to a gene: 7. This CDR3 is built from 13 residues. Per the germline V gene, CDR1 is KGHSH and CDR2 is LQKENI. As DNA, the CDR3 is TGTGCCAGCTCACCAAATAGGTCAGGGGGAGCTTTCTTT. This codes for CASSPNRSGGAFF.

The CDR3 bases are TGTGCCAGTAGTATGTCGCGGGAGAACACTGAAGCTTTCTTT. Translating it yields CASSMSRENTEAFF. The chain carries TRBV19 and TRBJ1-1; D remains unclear. V lost 3 bases, J lost 1 base, and 9 bases lay in between. The CDR3 has 14 amino acids. Per germline, CDR1 LNHDA and CDR2 SQIVND (reference sequence).

The chain joins TRBV9 to TRBJ2-5, with 7 bases lining up with TRBD1. CDR3 size: 13 residues. The germline CDR1 and CDR2 sequences are SGDLS and YYNGEE. The ends lost 6 bases at V and 2 bases at J; junction bases unmatched: 4. CDR3 coding DNA: TGTGCCAGCAATGACAGGGAACAAGAGACCCAGTACTTC. Its protein product is CASNDREQETQYF. The entire variable domain, with the rest obtained from reference TRBV9 and TRBJ2-5, is as follows: DSGVTQTPKHLITATGQRVTLRCSPRSGDLSVYWYQQSLDQGLQFLIQYYNGEERAKGNILERFSAQQFPDLHSELNLSSLELGDSALYFCASNDREQETQYFGPGTRLLVL.

The chain uses TRBV7-9 and TRBJ2-5, with D perhaps matching TRBD1 (5 bases). This CDR3 is built from 11 residues. Trimming cost V 9 bases and J 5 bases, with 10 bases left between them. Looked up from germline, CDR1 is SEHNR and CDR2 is FQNEAQ (reference sequence). CDR3 loop: CASLAGETQYF. The CDR3, as DNA: TGTGCCAGTTTAGCAGGGGAGACCCAGTACTTC.

The genes are TRBV25-1 and TRBJ1-1; D is unclear. From germline, CDR1 is MGHDK and CDR2 SYGVNS. The CDR3 is 13 amino acids. The ends were cut back, 4 bases at V and 0 bases at J, with 6 bases in the middle. CDR3 in DNA: TGTGCCAGCAGTGCACACCTGAACACTGAAGCTTTCTTT. It codes for CASSAHLNTEAFF.

The chain is built from TRBV7-9 and TRBJ1-1; D perhaps matches TRBD1 (6 bases). Looked up from germline, CDR1 is SEHNR and CDR2 is FQNEAQ (reference sequence). This CDR3 contains 17 residues. V was clipped by 5 bases and J by 4 bases, with 23 bases between them. CDR3 loop: CASSISQGGGASTEAFF. CDR3 in DNA: TGTGCCAGCAGCATCTCCCAAGGGGGTGGGGCTAGCACTGAAGCTTTCTTT.

The chain couples TRBV1 to TRBJ1-3. TRBV1 is described as a pseudogene. The CDR3 totals 15 residues. The CDR3 region is CTSSQVGVSGNTIYF. The DNA of the CDR3 is TGCACCAGCAGCCAGGTGGGAGTCTCTGGAAACACCATATATTTT.

The V gene is TRBV7-3, the J gene TRBJ2-1, with TRBD2 as a possible D gene (6 bases). V lost 7 bases to trimming and J lost 2 bases, with 12 bases between them. Looked up from germline, CDR1 is SGHTA and CDR2 is FQGTGA. CDR3 length equals 14 residues. The CDR3 DNA reads as TGTGCCAGCAAGGAGGGAGCGGCCTACAATGAGCAGTTCTTC. Its translation is CASKEGAAYNEQFF.

CDR3 DNA: TGTGCCAGCAGTGACCCAGGACAGAGCCTACGCAGTCTGCAGTACTTC. As protein: CASSDPGQSLRSLQYF. V usage is TRBV6-2 or TRBV6-3 and J usage is TRBJ2-7, with D maybe TRBD1 (6 bases). The germline V gene has CDR1 MNHEY and CDR2 SVGEGT. CDR3 length: 16 residues. V was trimmed by 5 bases and J by 9 bases, leaving 26 bases between them.

The chain carries TRBV30 and TRBJ2-5, with D unclear. Trimming pared 6 bases from V and 8 bases from J, leaving 16 bases between. Germline CDR1 reads GTSNPN; CDR2 reads SVGIG (reference sequence). The length of the CDR3 is 12 residues. CDR3 bases: TGTGCCTGTACAGTCGGCCAGGAAACCCAGTACTTC. Translated: CACTVGQETQYF.

The chain carries TRBV11-2 and TRBJ1-6, with D maybe TRBD1 (6 bases). The CDR3 totals 16 residues. Germline loops: CDR1 SGHAT, CDR2 FQNNGV. Deletions cut 2 bases from V and 7 bases from J, with 15 bases between. As DNA, the CDR3 is TGTGCCAGCAGCTTATTTGGGCAGGGGCTGAATTCACCCCTCCACTTT. As protein: CASSLFGQGLNSPLHF.

This clone turned up a few times. Other DNA sequences in the same sample also yield this CDR3. The V and J genes are TRBV18 and TRBJ2-7; tentative D call: TRBD2 (6 bases). Trimming left V 3 bases short and J 4 bases short, with 7 bases between. CDR3 size: 12 residues. Germline V gene sequence: CDR1 KGHSH, CDR2 LQKENI. The CDR3 here is CASSPGGYEQYF. CDR3 sequence (DNA): TGTGCCAGCTCACCGGGGGGATACGAGCAGTACTTC.

The rearrangement links TRBV15 to TRBJ2-1, with D possibly matching TRBD2 (6 bases). Germline CDR1 is LNHNV and CDR2 is YYDKDF (reference sequence). V lost 3 bases and J 3 bases, leaving 15 bases between the germline ends. The CDR3 has 16 amino acids. In DNA form, the CDR3 reads TGTGCCACCAGCAGGACCCCCGGGACTCGCTACAATGAGCAGTTCTTC. It specifies CATSRTPGTRYNEQFF.

The chain employs TRBV7-6 and TRBJ1-1, with TRBD1 identical over 9 bases. J gave up 0 bases and V 2 bases, and 10 bases lay outside the gene matches. The CDR3 consists of 18 residues. Germline-derived CDR1 and CDR2 are SGHVS and FNYEAQ. In DNA, the CDR3 is TGTGCCAGCAGCTTATATACAGGGGGCCCCTCCATGAACACTGAAGCTTTCTTT. Its translation is CASSLYTGGPSMNTEAFF. The full variable domain, with the rest looked up from reference TRBV7-6 and TRBJ1-1, is GAGVSQSPRYKVTKRGQDVALRCDPISGHVSLYWYRQALGQGPEFLTYFNYEAQQDKSGLPNDRFSAERPEGSISTLTIQRTEQRDSAMYRCASSLYTGGPSMNTEAFFGQGTRLTVV.

The genes are TRBV7-2 and TRBJ2-7, with 7 bases aligning to TRBD1. The ends lost 2 bases at V and 1 base at J; junction bases unmatched: 8. In germline, CDR1 is SGHTA, CDR2 FQGNSA. The length of the CDR3 is 16 residues. CDR3 bases: TGTGCCAGCAGCTTACAACCGGGACAGTCTTCCTACGAGCAGTACTTC. It encodes CASSLQPGQSSYEQYF.